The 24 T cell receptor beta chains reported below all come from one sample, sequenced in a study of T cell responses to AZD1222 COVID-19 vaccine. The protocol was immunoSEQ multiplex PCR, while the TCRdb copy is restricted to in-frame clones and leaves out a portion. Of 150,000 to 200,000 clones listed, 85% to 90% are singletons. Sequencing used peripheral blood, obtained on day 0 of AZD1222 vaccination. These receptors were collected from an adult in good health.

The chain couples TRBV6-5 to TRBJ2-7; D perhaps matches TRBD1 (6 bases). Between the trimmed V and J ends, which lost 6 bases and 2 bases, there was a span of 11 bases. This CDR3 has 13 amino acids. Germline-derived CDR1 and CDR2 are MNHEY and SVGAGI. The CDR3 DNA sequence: TGTGCCAGCAGATCCGGACAGACCTACGAGCAGTACTTC. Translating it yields CASRSGQTYEQYF.

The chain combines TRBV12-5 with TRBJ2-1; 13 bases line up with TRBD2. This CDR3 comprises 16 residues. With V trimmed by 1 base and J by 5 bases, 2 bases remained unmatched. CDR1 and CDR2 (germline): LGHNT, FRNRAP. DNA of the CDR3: TGTGCTAGTGGTTTGGGGACTAGCGGGAGCCACAATGAGCAGTTCTTC. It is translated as CASGLGTSGSHNEQFF.

CDR3 protein: CASRGFDGLTQGSRQPNTGELFF. The CDR3 coding sequence is TGTGCCAGTCGCGGTTTCGATGGCCTTACACAGGGAAGTAGACAACCGAACACCGGGGAGCTGTTTTTT. J is TRBJ2-2 and V is TRBV2; TRBD1 might be the D (6 bases). CDR1 is SNHLY, CDR2 FYNNEI, per germline. V was pared by 9 bases and J by 0 bases, with 38 bases between. The CDR3 is 23 amino acids.

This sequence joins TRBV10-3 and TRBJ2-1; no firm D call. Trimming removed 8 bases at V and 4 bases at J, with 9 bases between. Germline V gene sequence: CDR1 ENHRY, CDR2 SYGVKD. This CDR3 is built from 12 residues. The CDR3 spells CAISPEYNEQFF. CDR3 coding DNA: TGTGCCATCTCTCCGGAGTACAATGAGCAGTTCTTC.

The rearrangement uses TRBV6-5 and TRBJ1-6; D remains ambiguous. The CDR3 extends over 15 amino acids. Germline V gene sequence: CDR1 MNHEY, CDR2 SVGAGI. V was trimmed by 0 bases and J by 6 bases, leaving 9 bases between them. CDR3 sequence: CASSYSARFNSPLHF. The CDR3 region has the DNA TGTGCCAGCAGTTACTCCGCACGGTTTAATTCACCCCTCCACTTT.

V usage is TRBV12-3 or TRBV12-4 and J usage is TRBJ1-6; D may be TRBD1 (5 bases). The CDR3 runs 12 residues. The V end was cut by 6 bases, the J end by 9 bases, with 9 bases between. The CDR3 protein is CASSRGGSPLHF. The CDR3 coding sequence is TGTGCCAGCAGCCGGGGGGGTTCACCCCTCCACTTT.

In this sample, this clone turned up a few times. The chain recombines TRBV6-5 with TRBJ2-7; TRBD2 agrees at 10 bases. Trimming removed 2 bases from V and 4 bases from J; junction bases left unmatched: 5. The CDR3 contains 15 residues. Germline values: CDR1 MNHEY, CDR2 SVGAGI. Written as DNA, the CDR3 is TGTGCCAGCAGTTACGCGACTAGCGGGCTTTACGAGCAGTACTTC. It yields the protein CASSYATSGLYEQYF.

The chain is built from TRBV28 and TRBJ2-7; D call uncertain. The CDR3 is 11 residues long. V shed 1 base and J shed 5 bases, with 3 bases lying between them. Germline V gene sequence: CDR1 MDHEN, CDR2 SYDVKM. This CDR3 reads CASSLFDEQYF. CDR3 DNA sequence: TGTGCCAGCAGTTTATTCGACGAGCAGTACTTC.

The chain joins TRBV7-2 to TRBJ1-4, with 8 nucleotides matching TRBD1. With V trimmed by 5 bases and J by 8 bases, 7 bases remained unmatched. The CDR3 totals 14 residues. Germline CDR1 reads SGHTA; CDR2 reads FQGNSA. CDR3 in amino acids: CASSPGQGGEKLFF. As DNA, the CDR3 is TGTGCCAGCAGCCCTGGACAGGGAGGGGAAAAACTGTTTTTT.

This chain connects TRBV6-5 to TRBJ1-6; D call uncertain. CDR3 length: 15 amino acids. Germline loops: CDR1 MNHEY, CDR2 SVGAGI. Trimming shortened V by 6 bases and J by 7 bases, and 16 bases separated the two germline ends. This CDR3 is CASRRGPVLNSPLHF. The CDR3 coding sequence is TGTGCCAGCAGACGAGGCCCGGTACTAAATTCACCCCTCCACTTT.

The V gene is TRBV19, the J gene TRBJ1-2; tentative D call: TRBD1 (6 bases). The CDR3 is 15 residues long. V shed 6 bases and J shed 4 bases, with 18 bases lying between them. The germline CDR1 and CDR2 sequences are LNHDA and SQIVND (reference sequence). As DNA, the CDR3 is TGTGCCAGTAGCCTAACCCGGGACAACCTCTATGGCTACACCTTC. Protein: CASSLTRDNLYGYTF.

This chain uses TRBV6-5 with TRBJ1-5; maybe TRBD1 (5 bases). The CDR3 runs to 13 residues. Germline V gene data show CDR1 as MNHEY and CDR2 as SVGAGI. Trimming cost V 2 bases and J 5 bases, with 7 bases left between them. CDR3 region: CASSYRGDQPQHF. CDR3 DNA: TGTGCCAGCAGTTACCGAGGGGATCAGCCCCAGCATTTT.

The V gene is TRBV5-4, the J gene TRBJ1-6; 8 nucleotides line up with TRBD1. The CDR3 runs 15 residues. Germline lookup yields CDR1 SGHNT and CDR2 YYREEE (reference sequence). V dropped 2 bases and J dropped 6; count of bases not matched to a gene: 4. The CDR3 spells CASSFQGAVNSPLHF. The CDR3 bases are TGTGCCAGCAGCTTCCAGGGGGCTGTTAATTCACCCCTCCACTTT.

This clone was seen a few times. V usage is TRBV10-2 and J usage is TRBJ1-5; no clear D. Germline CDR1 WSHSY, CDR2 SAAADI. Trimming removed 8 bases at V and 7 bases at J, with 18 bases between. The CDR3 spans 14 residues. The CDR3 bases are TGCGCCAGCGGCCCCTCGGACTTAGCGCAGCCCCAGCATTTT. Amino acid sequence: CASGPSDLAQPQHF.

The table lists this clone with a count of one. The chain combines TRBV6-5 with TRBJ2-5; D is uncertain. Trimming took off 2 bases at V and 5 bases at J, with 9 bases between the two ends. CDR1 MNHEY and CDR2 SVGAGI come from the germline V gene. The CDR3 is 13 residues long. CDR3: CASSYHVGETQYF. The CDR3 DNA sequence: TGTGCCAGCAGTTACCACGTCGGGGAGACCCAGTACTTC.

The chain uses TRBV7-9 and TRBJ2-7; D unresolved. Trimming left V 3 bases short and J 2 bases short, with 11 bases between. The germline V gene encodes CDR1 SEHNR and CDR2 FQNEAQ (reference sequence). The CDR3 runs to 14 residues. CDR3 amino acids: CASSLTGGTYEQYF. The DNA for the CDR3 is TGTGCCAGCAGCTTGACGGGCGGAACCTACGAGCAGTACTTC. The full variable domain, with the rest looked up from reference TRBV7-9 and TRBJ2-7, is DTGVSQNPRHKITKRGQNVTFRCDPISEHNRLYWYRQTLGQGPEFLTYFQNEAQLEKSRLLSDRFSAERPKGSFSTLEIQRTEQGDSAMYLCASSLTGGTYEQYFGPGTRLTVT.

The CDR3 DNA sequence: TGTGCCAGCAGCCCTCAATCGACAGGGAGGTATGGCTACACCTTC. This encodes CASSPQSTGRYGYTF. V usage is TRBV5-4 and J usage is TRBJ1-2, with 7 bases that match TRBD1. The J segment lost 5 bases and the V segment lost 4 bases, leaving 11 bases of the junction unmatched. The CDR3 loop spans 15 amino acids. Germline loops: CDR1 SGHNT, CDR2 YYREEE (reference sequence). Together with reference TRBV5-4 and TRBJ1-2, the CDR3 gives the full variable domain: ETGVTQSPTHLIKTRGQQVTLRCSSQSGHNTVSWYQQALGQGPQFIFQYYREEENGRGNFPPRFSGLQFPNYSSELNVNALELDDSALYLCASSPQSTGRYGYTFGSGTRLTVV.

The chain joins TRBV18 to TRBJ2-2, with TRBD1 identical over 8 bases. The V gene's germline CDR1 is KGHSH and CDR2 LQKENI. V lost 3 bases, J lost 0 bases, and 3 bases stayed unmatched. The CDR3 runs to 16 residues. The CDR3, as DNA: TGTGCCAGCTCACCGCAGGGGGCCTCGAACACCGGGGAGCTGTTTTTT. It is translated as CASSPQGASNTGELFF.

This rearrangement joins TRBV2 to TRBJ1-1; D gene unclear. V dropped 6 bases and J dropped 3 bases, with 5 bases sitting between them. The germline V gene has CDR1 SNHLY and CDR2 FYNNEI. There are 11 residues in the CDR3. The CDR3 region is CASSYDTEAFF. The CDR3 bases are TGTGCCAGCAGCTATGACACTGAAGCTTTCTTT. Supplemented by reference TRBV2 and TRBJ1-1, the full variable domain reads EPEVTQTPSHQVTQMGQEVILRCVPISNHLYFYWYRQILGQKVEFLVSFYNNEISEKSEIFDDQFSVERPDGSNFTLKIRSTKLEDSAMYFCASSYDTEAFFGQGTRLTVV.

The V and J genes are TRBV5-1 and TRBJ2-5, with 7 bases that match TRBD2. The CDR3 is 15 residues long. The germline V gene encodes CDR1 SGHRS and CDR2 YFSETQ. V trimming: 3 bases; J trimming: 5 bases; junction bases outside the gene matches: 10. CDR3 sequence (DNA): TGCGCCAGCAGCTGGGGCGGGGGTCGAACGGAGACCCAGTACTTC. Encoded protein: CASSWGGGRTETQYF. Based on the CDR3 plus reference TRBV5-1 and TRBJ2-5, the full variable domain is KAGVTQTPRYLIKTRGQQVTLSCSPISGHRSVSWYQQTPGQGLQFLFEYFSETQRNKGNFPGRFSGRQFSNSRSEMNVSTLELGDSALYLCASSWGGGRTETQYFGPGTRLLVL.

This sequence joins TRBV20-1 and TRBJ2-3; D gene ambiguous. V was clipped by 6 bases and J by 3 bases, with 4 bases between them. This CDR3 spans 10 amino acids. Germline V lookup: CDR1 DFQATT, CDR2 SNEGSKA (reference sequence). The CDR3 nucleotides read TGCAGTGCCATGACAGATACGCAGTATTTT. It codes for CSAMTDTQYF.

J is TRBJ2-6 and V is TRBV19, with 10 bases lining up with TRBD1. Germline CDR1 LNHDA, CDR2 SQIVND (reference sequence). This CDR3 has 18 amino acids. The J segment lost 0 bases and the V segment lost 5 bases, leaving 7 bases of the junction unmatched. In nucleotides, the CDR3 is TGTGCCAGTAGTCCCTGGGACAGGGGATCCTCTGGGGCCAACGTCCTGACTTTC. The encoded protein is CASSPWDRGSSGANVLTF. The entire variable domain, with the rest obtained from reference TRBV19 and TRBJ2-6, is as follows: DGGITQSPKYLFRKEGQNVTLSCEQNLNHDAMYWYRQDPGQGLRLIYYSQIVNDFQKGDIAEGYSVSREKKESFPLTVTSAQKNPTAFYLCASSPWDRGSSGANVLTFGAGSRLTVL.

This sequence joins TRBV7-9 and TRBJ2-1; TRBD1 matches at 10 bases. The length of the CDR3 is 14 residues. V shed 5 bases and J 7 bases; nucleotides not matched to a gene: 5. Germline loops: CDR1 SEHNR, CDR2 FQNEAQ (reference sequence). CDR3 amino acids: CASSSRDRGNEQFF. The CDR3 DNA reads TGTGCCAGCAGCAGCCGGGACAGGGGTAATGAGCAGTTCTTC.

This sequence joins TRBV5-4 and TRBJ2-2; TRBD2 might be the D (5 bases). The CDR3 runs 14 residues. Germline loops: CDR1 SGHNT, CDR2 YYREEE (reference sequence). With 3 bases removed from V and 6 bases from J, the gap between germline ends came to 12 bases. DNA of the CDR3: TGTGCCAGCAGCTCTCTTCCTAGCCCCGGGGAGCTGTTTTTT. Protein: CASSSLPSPGELFF.